This T cell receptor (beta chain) was obtained from a study of shared clonotypes between healthy human individuals. TCRdb's copy holds only in-frame clones and misses some; the assay was immunoSEQ multiplex PCR. This table holds around 2,000,000 clones, 93% found once. Germline lookup yields CDR1 SGDLS and CDR2 YYNGEE. V was trimmed by 0 bases and J by 0 bases, leaving 10 bases between them. The CDR3 is 16 residues long. Note on this clone: Its antigen is still unknown. The same CDR3 can be traced to other DNA sequences in this sample.

CD45RO negativity and positive selection for CCR7 defined naive CD8 cells, a population that excluded terminally differentiated effector memory CD45RA+ cells. Study-wide findings and caveats: For naive CD4 cells, 4% to 5% of clonotypes were shared across a few donors.

The sequencing sample was made of naive CD8+ T cells from PBMCs. This chain connects TRBV9 to TRBJ2-1; weak D call: TRBD1 (5 bases). The clonotype comes from a man aged 18 to 30 in good health. Some clones in this sample may be carry-over from other donors' samples. Written as DNA, the CDR3 is TGTGCCAGCAGCGTAGCCCGGACATCCTCCTACAATGAGCAGTTCTTC. It yields the protein CASSVARTSSYNEQFF.